This TCR beta chain was sequenced for a study of long-term antiretroviral therapy in people with HIV. The study's findings and limits: Blood dating 2004 to 2017 may reflect older ART regimens.

For this clone: The antigen is unknown.

V was pared by 5 bases and J by 2 bases, with 17 bases of the junction left unmatched. CDR3 size: 19 residues. The germline V gene has CDR1 SEHNR and CDR2 FQNEAQ (reference sequence). Investigators performed immunoSEQ version v3.0 at survey level. Libraries were prepared by immunoSEQ multiplex PCR; TCRdb keeps only in-frame clonotypes and omits some of them. The top ten hold approximately 5.7% of the sample, which has fewer than 25,000 clones, approximately 80% seen once. Each contributor possessed a minimum of one pre-ART and a minimum of two post-ART PBMC samples. Every HIV-positive participant received treatment in the United States. Every specimen held between roughly 0.9-10 million cryopreserved PBMC. These were thawed and washed before DNA extraction.

The rearrangement uses TRBV7-9 and TRBJ1-1, with TRBD1 identical over 10 bases. The TCR comes from a young man with HIV. The sequencing used unsorted PBMCs, collected 4.4 years after starting antiretroviral therapy. CDR3 region: CASSPSWVGQGRHNTEAFF. DNA for the CDR3: TGTGCCAGCAGCCCCAGCTGGGTGGGACAGGGGCGACATAACACTGAAGCTTTCTTT.